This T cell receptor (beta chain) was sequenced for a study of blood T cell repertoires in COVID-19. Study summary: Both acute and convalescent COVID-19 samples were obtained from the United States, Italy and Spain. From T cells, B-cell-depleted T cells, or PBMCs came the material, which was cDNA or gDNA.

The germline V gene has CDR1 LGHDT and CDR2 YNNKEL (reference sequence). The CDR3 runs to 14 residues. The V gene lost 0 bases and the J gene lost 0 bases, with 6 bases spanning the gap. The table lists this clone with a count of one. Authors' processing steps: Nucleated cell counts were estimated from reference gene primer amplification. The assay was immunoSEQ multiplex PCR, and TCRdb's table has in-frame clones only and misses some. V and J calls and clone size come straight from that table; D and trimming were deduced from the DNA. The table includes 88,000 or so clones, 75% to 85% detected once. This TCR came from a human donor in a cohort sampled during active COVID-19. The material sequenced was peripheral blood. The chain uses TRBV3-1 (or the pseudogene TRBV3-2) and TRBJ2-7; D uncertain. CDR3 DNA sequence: TGTGCCAGCAGCCAAGATTTTAGCTCCTACGAGCAGTACTTC. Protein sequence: CASSQDFSSYEQYF.